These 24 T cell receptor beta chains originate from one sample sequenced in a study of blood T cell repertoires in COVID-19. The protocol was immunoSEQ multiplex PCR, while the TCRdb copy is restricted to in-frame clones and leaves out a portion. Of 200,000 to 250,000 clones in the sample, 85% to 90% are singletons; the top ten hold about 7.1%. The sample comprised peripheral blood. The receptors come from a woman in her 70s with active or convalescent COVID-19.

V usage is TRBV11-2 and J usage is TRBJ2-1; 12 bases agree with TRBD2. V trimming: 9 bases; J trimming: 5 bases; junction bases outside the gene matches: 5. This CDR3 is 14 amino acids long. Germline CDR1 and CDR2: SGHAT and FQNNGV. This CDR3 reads CASKTSGGHNEQFF. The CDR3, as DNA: TGTGCCAGTAAGACTAGCGGGGGCCACAATGAGCAGTTCTTC. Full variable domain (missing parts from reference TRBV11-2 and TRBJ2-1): EAGVAQSPRYKIIEKRQSVAFWCNPISGHATLYWYQQILGQGPKLLIQFQNNGVVDDSQLPKDRFSAERLKGVDSTLKIQPAKLEDSAVYLCASKTSGGHNEQFFGPGTRLTVL.

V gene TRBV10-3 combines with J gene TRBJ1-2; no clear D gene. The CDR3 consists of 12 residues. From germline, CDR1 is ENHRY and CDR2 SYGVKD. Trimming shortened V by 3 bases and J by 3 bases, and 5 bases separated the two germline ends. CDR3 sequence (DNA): TGTGCCATCAGTGACGGGGACTATGGCTACACCTTC. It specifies CAISDGDYGYTF.

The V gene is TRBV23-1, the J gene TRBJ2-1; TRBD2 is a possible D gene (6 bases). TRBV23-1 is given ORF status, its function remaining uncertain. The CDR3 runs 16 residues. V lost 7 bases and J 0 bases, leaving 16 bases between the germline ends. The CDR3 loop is CASTRDGVSSYNEQFF. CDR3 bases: TGCGCCAGCACGCGGGACGGCGTTAGCTCCTACAATGAGCAGTTCTTC.

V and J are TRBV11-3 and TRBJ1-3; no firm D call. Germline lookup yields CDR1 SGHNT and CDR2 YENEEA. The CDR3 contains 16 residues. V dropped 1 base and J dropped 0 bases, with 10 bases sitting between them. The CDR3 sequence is CASSLGGLSSGNTIYF. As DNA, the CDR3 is TGTGCCAGCAGCTTAGGCGGACTTTCCTCTGGAAACACCATATATTTT.

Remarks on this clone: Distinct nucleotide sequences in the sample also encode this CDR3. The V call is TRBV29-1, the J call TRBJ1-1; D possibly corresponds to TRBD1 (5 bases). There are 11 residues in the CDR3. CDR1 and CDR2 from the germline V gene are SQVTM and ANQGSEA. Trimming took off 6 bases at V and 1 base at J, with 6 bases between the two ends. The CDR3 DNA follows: TGCAGCGTAAGGGGGAACACTGAAGCTTTCTTT. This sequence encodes CSVRGNTEAFF.

The DNA for the CDR3 is TGTGCCAGCAGTTTTAAGGGACAGGGAAATAATTCACCCCTCCACTTT. This sequence encodes CASSFKGQGNNSPLHF. The chain is built from TRBV27 and TRBJ1-6; the match to TRBD1 covers 9 bases. This CDR3 is 16 amino acids long. The ends lost 3 bases at V and 5 bases at J; junction bases unmatched: 5. Germline CDR1 is MNHEY and CDR2 is SMNVEV (reference sequence).

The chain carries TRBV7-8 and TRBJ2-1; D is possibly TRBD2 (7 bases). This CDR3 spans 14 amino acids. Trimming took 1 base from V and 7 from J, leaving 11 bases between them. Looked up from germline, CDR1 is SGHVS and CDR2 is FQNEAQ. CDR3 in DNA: TGTGCCAGCAGCTTAGACGGGGGGCCTAATGAGCAGTTCTTC. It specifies CASSLDGGPNEQFF.

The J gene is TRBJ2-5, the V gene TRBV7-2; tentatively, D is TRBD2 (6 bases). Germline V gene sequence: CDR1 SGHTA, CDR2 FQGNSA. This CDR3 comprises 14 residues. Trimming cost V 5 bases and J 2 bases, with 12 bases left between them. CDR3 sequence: CASSRGGNQETQYF. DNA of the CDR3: TGTGCCAGCAGCCGGGGAGGAAATCAAGAGACCCAGTACTTC.

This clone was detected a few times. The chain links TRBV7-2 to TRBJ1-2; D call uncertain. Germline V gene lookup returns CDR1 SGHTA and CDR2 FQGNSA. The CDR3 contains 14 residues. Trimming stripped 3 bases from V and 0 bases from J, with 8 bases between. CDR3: CASSLGIANYGYTF. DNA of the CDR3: TGTGCCAGCAGCTTGGGCATAGCTAACTATGGCTACACCTTC.

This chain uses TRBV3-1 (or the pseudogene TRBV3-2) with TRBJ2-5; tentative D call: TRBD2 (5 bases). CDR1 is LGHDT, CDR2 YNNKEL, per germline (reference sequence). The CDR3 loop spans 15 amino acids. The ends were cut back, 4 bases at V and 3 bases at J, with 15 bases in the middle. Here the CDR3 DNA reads TGTGCCAGCAGCCTACCTGCGGGCAAGAAAGAGACCCAGTACTTC. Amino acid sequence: CASSLPAGKKETQYF.

The CDR3 region has the DNA TGTGCCAGTAAGCAGACCGGGAACACAGATACGCAGTATTTT. It translates to CASKQTGNTDTQYF. The V and J genes are TRBV19 and TRBJ2-3, with D perhaps TRBD2 (5 bases). This CDR3 contains 14 residues. Germline lookup yields CDR1 LNHDA and CDR2 SQIVND (reference sequence). V was trimmed by 7 bases and J by 2 bases, leaving 13 bases between them.

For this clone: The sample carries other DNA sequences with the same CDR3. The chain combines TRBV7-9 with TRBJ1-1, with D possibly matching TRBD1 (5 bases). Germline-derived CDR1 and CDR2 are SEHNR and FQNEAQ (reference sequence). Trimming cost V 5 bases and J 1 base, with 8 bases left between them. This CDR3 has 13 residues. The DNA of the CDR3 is TGTGCCAGCAGCCTTCAGGGGAACACTGAAGCTTTCTTT. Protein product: CASSLQGNTEAFF.

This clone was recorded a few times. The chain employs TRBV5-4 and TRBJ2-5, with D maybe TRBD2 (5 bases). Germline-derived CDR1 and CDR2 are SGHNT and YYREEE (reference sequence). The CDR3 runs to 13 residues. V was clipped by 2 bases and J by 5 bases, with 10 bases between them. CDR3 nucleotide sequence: TGTGCCAGCAGCTTCCGGACTGGGGAGACCCAGTACTTC. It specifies CASSFRTGETQYF.

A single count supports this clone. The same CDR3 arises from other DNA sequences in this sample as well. CDR3 loop: CASSLRRVYEQYF. Written as DNA, the CDR3 is TGTGCCAGCAGCTTGAGGAGGGTCTACGAGCAGTACTTC. The chain joins TRBV11-2 to TRBJ2-7; tentatively, D is TRBD2 (6 bases). V was trimmed by 3 bases and J by 3 bases, leaving 9 bases between them. This CDR3 comprises 13 residues. Germline CDR1 reads SGHAT; CDR2 reads FQNNGV.

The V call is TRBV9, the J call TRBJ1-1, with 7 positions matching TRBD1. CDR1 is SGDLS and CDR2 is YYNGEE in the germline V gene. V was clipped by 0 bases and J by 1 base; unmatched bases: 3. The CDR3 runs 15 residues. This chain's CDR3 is CASSVEGGWNTEAFF. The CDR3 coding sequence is TGTGCCAGCAGCGTAGAAGGGGGCTGGAACACTGAAGCTTTCTTT. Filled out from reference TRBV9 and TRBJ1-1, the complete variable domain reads DSGVTQTPKHLITATGQRVTLRCSPRSGDLSVYWYQQSLDQGLQFLIQYYNGEERAKGNILERFSAQQFPDLHSELNLSSLELGDSALYFCASSVEGGWNTEAFFGQGTRLTVV.

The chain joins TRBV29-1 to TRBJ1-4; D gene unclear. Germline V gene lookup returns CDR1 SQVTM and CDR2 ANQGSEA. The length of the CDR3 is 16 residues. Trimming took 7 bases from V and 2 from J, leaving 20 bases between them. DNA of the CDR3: TGCAGCGCCGCCGGGGATGAGGGCACGACTAATGAAAAACTGTTTTTT. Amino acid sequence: CSAAGDEGTTNEKLFF.

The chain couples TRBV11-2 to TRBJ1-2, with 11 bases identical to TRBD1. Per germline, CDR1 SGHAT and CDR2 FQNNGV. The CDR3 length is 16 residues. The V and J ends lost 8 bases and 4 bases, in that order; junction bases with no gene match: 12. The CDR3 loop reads CASSLRTGQGAYGYTF. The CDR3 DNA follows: TGTGCCAGCTCACTTAGGACCGGACAGGGGGCCTATGGCTACACCTTC.

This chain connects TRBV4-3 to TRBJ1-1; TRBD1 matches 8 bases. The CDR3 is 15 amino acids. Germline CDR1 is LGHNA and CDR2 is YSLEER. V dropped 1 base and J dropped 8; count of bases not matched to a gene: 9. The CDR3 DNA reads TGCGCCAGCAGCCAAGTTGATATAACAGGGGGAGAAGCTTTCTTT. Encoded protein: CASSQVDITGGEAFF.

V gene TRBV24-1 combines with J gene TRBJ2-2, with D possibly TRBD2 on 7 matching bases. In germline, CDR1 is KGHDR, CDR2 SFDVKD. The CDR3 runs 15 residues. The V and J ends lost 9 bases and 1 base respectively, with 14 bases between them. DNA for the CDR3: TGTGCCACCGGGGGGGGACAAGTGAACACCGGGGAGCTGTTTTTT. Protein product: CATGGGQVNTGELFF.

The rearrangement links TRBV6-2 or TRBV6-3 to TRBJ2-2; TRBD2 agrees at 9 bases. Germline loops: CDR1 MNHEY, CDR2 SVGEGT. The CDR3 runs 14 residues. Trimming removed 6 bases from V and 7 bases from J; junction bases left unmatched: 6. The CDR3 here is CASSPAAGGGELFF. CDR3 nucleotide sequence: TGTGCCAGCAGCCCCGCAGCGGGAGGCGGGGAGCTGTTTTTT.

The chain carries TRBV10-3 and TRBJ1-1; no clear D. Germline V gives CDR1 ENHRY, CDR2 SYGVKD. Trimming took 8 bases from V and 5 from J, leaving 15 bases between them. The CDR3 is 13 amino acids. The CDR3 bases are TGTGCCATCTCCCGGGGAGGTGATACTGAAGCTTTCTTT. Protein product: CAISRGGDTEAFF.

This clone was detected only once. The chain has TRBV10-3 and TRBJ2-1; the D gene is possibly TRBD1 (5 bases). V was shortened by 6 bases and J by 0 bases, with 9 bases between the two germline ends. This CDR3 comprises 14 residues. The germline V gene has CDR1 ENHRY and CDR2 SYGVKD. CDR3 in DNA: TGTGCCATCAGAGACAGTAGCTCCTACAATGAGCAGTTCTTC. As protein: CAIRDSSSYNEQFF.

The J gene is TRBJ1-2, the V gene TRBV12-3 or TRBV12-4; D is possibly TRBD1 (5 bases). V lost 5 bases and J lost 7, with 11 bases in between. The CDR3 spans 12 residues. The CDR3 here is CASSQGLGGYTF. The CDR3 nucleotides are TGTGCCAGCAGTCAGGGATTGGGTGGCTACACCTTC.

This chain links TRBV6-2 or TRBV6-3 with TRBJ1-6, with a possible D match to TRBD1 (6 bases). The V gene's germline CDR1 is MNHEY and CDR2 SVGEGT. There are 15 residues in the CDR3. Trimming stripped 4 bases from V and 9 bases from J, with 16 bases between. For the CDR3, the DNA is TGTGCCAGCAGTTCCAGGGGTTCCGGAAGTTCACCCCTCCACTTT. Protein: CASSSRGSGSSPLHF.